The source of this T cell receptor beta chain is a study of blood T cell repertoires in COVID-19. Across the whole study: From T cells, B-cell-depleted T cells, or PBMCs came the material, which was cDNA or gDNA.

The CDR3 extends over 13 amino acids. Trimming removed 2 bases from V and 5 bases from J; junction bases left unmatched: 3. The germline gives CDR1 MGHRA, CDR2 YSYEKL. Clones were read by immunoSEQ multiplex PCR, and TCRdb kept only the in-frame ones, dropping some. Among 250,000 to 300,000 clones listed, roughly nine tenths were seen once. This TCR was sampled from a man between 18 and 29 years old with active or convalescent COVID-19. The chain is built from TRBV4-1 and TRBJ2-7, with 7 bases matching TRBD1. The specimen sequenced was peripheral blood. The CDR3 DNA sequence: TGCGCCAGCAGCCAATTACAGGGGAACGAGCAGTACTTC. It codes for CASSQLQGNEQYF.